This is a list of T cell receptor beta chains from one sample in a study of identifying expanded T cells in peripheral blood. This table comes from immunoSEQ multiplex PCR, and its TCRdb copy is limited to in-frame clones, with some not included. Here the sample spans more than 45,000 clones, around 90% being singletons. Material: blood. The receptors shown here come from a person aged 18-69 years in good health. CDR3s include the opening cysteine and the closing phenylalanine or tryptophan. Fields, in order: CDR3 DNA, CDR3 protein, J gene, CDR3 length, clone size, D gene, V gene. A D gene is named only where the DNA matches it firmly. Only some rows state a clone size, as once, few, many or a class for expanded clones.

cdr3_nt: TGTGCCAGCAGCGAACAGGCAGGGTGGGGTTCACCCCTCCACTTT
cdr3_aa: CASSEQAGWGSPLHF
j_call: TRBJ1-6
cdr3_length: 15
clone_size: -
d_call: -
v_call: TRBV7-6

cdr3_nt: TGTGCCAGCAGCCTGACCACAGATACGCAGTATTTT
cdr3_aa: CASSLTTDTQYF
j_call: TRBJ2-3
cdr3_length: 12
clone_size: -
d_call: -
v_call: TRBV2

cdr3_nt: TGTGCCAGTAGTATGACTAGCGGGAGCGAGCAGTACTTC
cdr3_aa: CASSMTSGSEQYF
j_call: TRBJ2-7
cdr3_length: 13
clone_size: -
d_call: TRBD2
v_call: TRBV19

cdr3_nt: TGCGCCAGCAGCTTGGCTGGGCAGAATACGCAGTATTTT
cdr3_aa: CASSLAGQNTQYF
j_call: TRBJ2-3
cdr3_length: 13
clone_size: -
d_call: -
v_call: TRBV5-1

cdr3_nt: TGTGCCAGCAGCTTACGAGGGGTGAGTTACAATGAGCAGTTCTTC
cdr3_aa: CASSLRGVSYNEQFF
j_call: TRBJ2-1
cdr3_length: 15
clone_size: -
d_call: -
v_call: TRBV7-2

cdr3_nt: TGTGCCTCCTCTACGGGCCGCCTGAGCTCTGGAAACACCATATATTTT
cdr3_aa: CASSTGRLSSGNTIYF
j_call: TRBJ1-3
cdr3_length: 16
clone_size: -
d_call: -
v_call: TRBV30

cdr3_nt: TGCGCCAGCAGCAGAAAAGGGACAGGAGACGGGTCTAACTATGGCTACACCTTC
cdr3_aa: CASSRKGTGDGSNYGYTF
j_call: TRBJ1-2
cdr3_length: 18
clone_size: -
d_call: TRBD1
v_call: TRBV5-1

cdr3_nt: TGTGCCAGCAGCCAGCCTGAACAGGGAATCTACAATGAGCAGTTCTTC
cdr3_aa: CASSQPEQGIYNEQFF
j_call: TRBJ2-1
cdr3_length: 16
clone_size: -
d_call: -
v_call: TRBV5-4

cdr3_nt: TGTGCCAGCAGTGGAGGGGGTAGCGGGGTGTACGAGCAGTACTTC
cdr3_aa: CASSGGGSGVYEQYF
j_call: TRBJ2-7
cdr3_length: 15
clone_size: -
d_call: TRBD2
v_call: TRBV2

cdr3_nt: TGTGCCAGCAGTCCACAGGCATTCAATTCACCCCTCCACTTT
cdr3_aa: CASSPQAFNSPLHF
j_call: TRBJ1-6
cdr3_length: 14
clone_size: -
d_call: -
v_call: TRBV6-5

cdr3_nt: TGTGCCTGGAGTGTAATCGCAGGGAATGGCTACACCTTC
cdr3_aa: CAWSVIAGNGYTF
j_call: TRBJ1-2
cdr3_length: 13
clone_size: medium-sized
d_call: -
v_call: TRBV30

cdr3_nt: TGCGCCAGCAGCCAAGTTTCGGGACTAGCCCCGAACACCGGGGAGCTGTTTTTT
cdr3_aa: CASSQVSGLAPNTGELFF
j_call: TRBJ2-2
cdr3_length: 18
clone_size: -
d_call: TRBD2
v_call: TRBV4-3

cdr3_nt: TGTGCCAGCAGTGAGAGACAGGGGTCAATCTCTGGGGCCAACGTCCTGACTTTC
cdr3_aa: CASSERQGSISGANVLTF
j_call: TRBJ2-6
cdr3_length: 18
clone_size: few
d_call: TRBD1
v_call: TRBV6-1

cdr3_nt: TGTGCCAGCAGTTTCCGATCCCCCGACAGGGGGCGAGCAGATACGCAGTATTTT
cdr3_aa: CASSFRSPDRGRADTQYF
j_call: TRBJ2-3
cdr3_length: 18
clone_size: few
d_call: TRBD1
v_call: TRBV27

cdr3_nt: TGTGCCAGCAGCCAAGTGCAGGGACCCGACTATGGCTACACCTTC
cdr3_aa: CASSQVQGPDYGYTF
j_call: TRBJ1-2
cdr3_length: 15
clone_size: -
d_call: -
v_call: TRBV14

cdr3_nt: TGTGCCATCAGTGGACAGGGAGGGAATGAGCAGTTCTTC
cdr3_aa: CAISGQGGNEQFF
j_call: TRBJ2-1
cdr3_length: 13
clone_size: -
d_call: -
v_call: TRBV10-3

cdr3_nt: TGTGCCAGCAGTTACCAGGCAATTAATGAAAAACTGTTTTTT
cdr3_aa: CASSYQAINEKLFF
j_call: TRBJ1-4
cdr3_length: 14
clone_size: -
d_call: -
v_call: TRBV6-5

cdr3_nt: TGTGCCATCAGGACTAGCGGGAGCGGGCGATACAATGAGCAGTTCTTC
cdr3_aa: CAIRTSGSGRYNEQFF
j_call: TRBJ2-1
cdr3_length: 16
clone_size: -
d_call: TRBD2
v_call: TRBV10-3

cdr3_nt: TGCGCCAGCAGCTTGGACAGATATCAGCCCCAGCATTTT
cdr3_aa: CASSLDRYQPQHF
j_call: TRBJ1-5
cdr3_length: 13
clone_size: -
d_call: -
v_call: TRBV5-1

cdr3_nt: TGCGCCAGCAGCCAAGAGAGACAGGGCGGGACCGGGGAGCTGTTTTTT
cdr3_aa: CASSQERQGGTGELFF
j_call: TRBJ2-2
cdr3_length: 16
clone_size: -
d_call: TRBD1
v_call: TRBV4-3

cdr3_nt: TGTGCCAGCAGCACCCGCCCCGGGACCGAGTATGGCTACACCTTC
cdr3_aa: CASSTRPGTEYGYTF
j_call: TRBJ1-2
cdr3_length: 15
clone_size: -
d_call: -
v_call: TRBV11-2

cdr3_nt: TGTGCCAGCAGCGTAGCCCGAGGGGGAATAGGCACCATATATTTT
cdr3_aa: CASSVARGGIGTIYF
j_call: TRBJ1-3
cdr3_length: 15
clone_size: -
d_call: -
v_call: TRBV9

cdr3_nt: TGCAGCGTTGAAGGGGGGAGAGGCTACACCTTC
cdr3_aa: CSVEGGRGYTF
j_call: TRBJ1-2
cdr3_length: 11
clone_size: few
d_call: -
v_call: TRBV29-1

cdr3_nt: TGTGCCAGCTCACCAGGACGGTACAATGAGCAGTTCTTC
cdr3_aa: CASSPGRYNEQFF
j_call: TRBJ2-1
cdr3_length: 13
clone_size: -
d_call: -
v_call: TRBV18